These 9 T cell receptor beta chains were sequenced from one sample in a study of cytotoxic CD8 clonotypes in ibrutinib-treated CLL. TCRdb's table, derived via immunoSEQ multiplex PCR, lists solely in-frame clones and lacks some. Of about 300,000 clones listed, approximately 79% are singletons. Sequenced material: PBMCs, taken at disease progression, from a patient treated with ibrutinib. These receptors originate from a human donor with chronic lymphocytic leukemia.

This sequence joins TRBV7-3 and TRBJ1-6, with 7 bases identical to TRBD1. With 4 bases clipped from V and 7 bases from J, the junction kept 4 bases outside the gene matches. The CDR3 length is 14 residues. Germline V gives CDR1 SGHTA, CDR2 FQGTGA. In nucleotides, the CDR3 is TGTGCCAGCAGCTCCACGGGACAGAATTCACCCCTCCACTTT. This translates into CASSSTGQNSPLHF.

This clone appeared a few times. The chain couples TRBV29-1 to TRBJ1-2, with D possibly TRBD1 on 6 matching bases. The V end lost 5 bases, the J end lost 2 bases, and 12 bases lay between the germline ends. In germline, CDR1 is SQVTM, CDR2 ANQGSEA. The CDR3 spans 13 residues. This chain's CDR3 is CSVTGGGNYGYTF. The CDR3, as DNA: TGCAGCGTTACCGGGGGCGGGAACTATGGCTACACCTTC.

This chain uses TRBV13 with TRBJ2-2; 9 bases agree with TRBD1. CDR3 length: 19 residues. V gave up 1 base and J gave up 6 bases; unmatched junction bases: 15. CDR1 is PRHDT, CDR2 FYEKMQ, per germline (reference sequence). CDR3 DNA sequence: TGTGCCAGCAGCTTAGATTTCCGGACAGGGGTCCGGGGTTCCGGGGAGCTGTTTTTT. Its protein is CASSLDFRTGVRGSGELFF.

This clone occurred once. The chain carries TRBV6-5 and TRBJ1-5; D may be TRBD1 (6 bases). Per germline, CDR1 MNHEY and CDR2 SVGAGI. This CDR3 has 16 residues. The ends were cut back, 0 bases at V and 2 bases at J, with 11 bases in the middle. Here the CDR3 DNA reads TGTGCCAGCAGTTACTCCAGGGGTACCGGCAATCAGCCCCAGCATTTT. Translation gives CASSYSRGTGNQPQHF.

The genes are TRBV29-1 and TRBJ2-5; D is ambiguous. The CDR3 covers 13 residues. The germline V gene has CDR1 SQVTM and CDR2 ANQGSEA. The V and J ends lost 3 bases and 2 bases respectively, with 10 bases between them. The CDR3 is CSVDLGWQETQYF. The CDR3 coding sequence is TGCAGCGTTGATTTGGGGTGGCAAGAGACCCAGTACTTC.

The chain recombines TRBV27 with TRBJ2-7; TRBD2 is a possible D gene (5 bases). CDR3 length equals 14 residues. Trimming took 5 bases from V and 3 from J, leaving 14 bases between them. Germline V gene sequence: CDR1 MNHEY, CDR2 SMNVEV (reference sequence). CDR3 sequence: CASSLAAPNYEQYF. Written as DNA, the CDR3 is TGTGCCAGCAGTCTAGCTGCACCGAACTACGAGCAGTACTTC.

J is TRBJ2-5 and V is TRBV6-5; TRBD1 matches at 9 bases. Germline V gene data show CDR1 as MNHEY and CDR2 as SVGAGI. With 6 bases clipped from V and 4 bases from J, the junction kept 3 bases outside the gene matches. There are 13 residues in the CDR3. CDR3 protein: CASRTGGRETQYF. The CDR3 nucleotides are TGTGCCAGCAGAACAGGGGGCCGAGAGACCCAGTACTTC.

The rearrangement uses TRBV19 and TRBJ2-1; 9 bases are a match to TRBD1. The V segment lost 5 bases and the J segment 8 bases; nucleotides outside the gene matches: 7. The CDR3 length is 14 residues. Germline V gene lookup returns CDR1 LNHDA and CDR2 SQIVND (reference sequence). The DNA of the CDR3 is TGTGCCAGTAGTGAACCGGGACAGGGTGATGAGCAGTTCTTC. Translating it yields CASSEPGQGDEQFF.

This clone was recorded only once. The chain's CDR3 is CASSSRGHEQYF. The CDR3 region has the DNA TGTGCCAGTAGTTCCAGGGGTCACGAGCAGTACTTC. This chain joins TRBV19 and TRBJ2-7; D perhaps matches TRBD1 (6 bases). In germline, CDR1 is LNHDA, CDR2 SQIVND (reference sequence). The V end was cut by 5 bases, the J end by 5 bases, with 10 bases between. CDR3 length equals 12 residues.